Listed here are 26 T cell receptor beta chains from one sample, sequenced in a study of T-cell reconstitution after alpha-beta-depleted transplantation in children. This sample's TCRbeta library carried unique molecular identifier barcodes. MiXCR was run by TCRdb on the PCR reads, yielding one entry per CDR3 protein. Of about 300,000 distinct CDR3 sequences detected, roughly a tenth appear once; the ten largest clones hold just under 7.5%. Here the sequenced sample was PBMCs, taken before TCRalphabeta/CD19-depleted stem cell transplant. Receptors were obtained from a boy in the first two years of life with acute myeloid leukemia, due to receive a stem cell transplant.

This clonotype was counted ten times or more. The CDR3: CASSLAGIRTDTQYF. The CDR3, as DNA: TGCGCCAGCAGCTTGGCCGGAATTCGCACAGATACGCAGTATTTT. This chain joins TRBV5-1 and TRBJ2-3, with D unresolved. Trimming shortened V by 0 bases and J by 1 base, and 9 bases separated the two germline ends. The CDR3 is 15 amino acids. Germline-derived CDR1 and CDR2 are SGHRS and YFSETQ.

This clonotype has ten or more counts. The V and J genes are TRBV7-3 and TRBJ1-4; D is unresolved. This CDR3 is built from 18 residues. Trimming removed 5 bases at V and 0 bases at J, with 19 bases between. Germline V CDR1 and CDR2: SGHTA, FQGTGA. The CDR3 region has the DNA TGTGCCAGCAGCCTCTTCGGGCCGACCGGAGCAACTAATGAAAAACTGTTTTTT. It translates to CASSLFGPTGATNEKLFF. Full variable domain (remainder filled in from reference TRBV7-3 and TRBJ1-4): GAGVSQTPSNKVTEKGKYVELRCDPISGHTALYWYRQSLGQGPEFLIYFQGTGAADDSGLPNDRFFAVRPEGSVSTLKIQRTERGDSAVYLCASSLFGPTGATNEKLFFGSGTQLSVL.

V is TRBV9 and J is TRBJ2-5; D is perhaps TRBD1 (6 bases). With 2 bases removed from V and 4 bases from J, the gap between germline ends came to 12 bases. Germline V lookup: CDR1 SGDLS, CDR2 YYNGEE. This CDR3 is 14 amino acids long. The CDR3 protein is CASSVEGVSETQYF. The DNA of the CDR3 is TGTGCCAGCAGCGTTGAGGGGGTATCAGAGACCCAGTACTTC.

The chain employs TRBV11-2 and TRBJ2-7; 7 bases are shared with TRBD1. CDR3 length equals 17 residues. Trimming at V came to 1 base and at J to 2 bases, leaving 11 bases not matched to a gene. Germline loops: CDR1 SGHAT, CDR2 FQNNGV. The CDR3 is CASSLASRTGPAYEQYF. The CDR3, as DNA: TGTGCCAGCAGCTTAGCCTCCAGGACAGGTCCTGCCTACGAGCAGTACTTC.

There are many counts of this clonotype. The chain joins TRBV7-9 to TRBJ1-1; D gene ambiguous. V was trimmed by 5 bases and J by 7 bases, leaving 11 bases between them. Germline V CDR1 and CDR2: SEHNR, FQNEAQ (reference sequence). The CDR3 spans 12 residues. The CDR3 spells CASSPGRSEAFF. The DNA for the CDR3 is TGTGCCAGCAGCCCCGGACGTAGTGAAGCTTTCTTT.

This clonotype was detected ten times or more. CDR3 coding DNA: TGTGCCAGCAGTTTAGAACCAGGGGGCGTAGAGACCCAGTACTTC. It codes for CASSLEPGGVETQYF. The chain carries TRBV12-3 or TRBV12-4 and TRBJ2-5, with 8 bases aligning to TRBD1. The CDR3 contains 15 residues. The V segment lost 1 base and the J segment 4 bases; nucleotides outside the gene matches: 5.

V usage is TRBV27 and J usage is TRBJ1-1; D remains ambiguous. Germline CDR1 is MNHEY and CDR2 is SMNVEV (reference sequence). The length of the CDR3 is 15 residues. The V and J ends lost 4 bases and 1 base respectively, with 13 bases between them. The CDR3 nucleotides are TGTGCCAGCAGTTACCGGATGGGAGGGAACACTGAAGCTTTCTTT. It yields the protein CASSYRMGGNTEAFF.

In its sample, this clonotype was seen a few times. J is TRBJ1-5 and V is TRBV29-1; 8 bases agree with TRBD1. Per germline, CDR1 SQVTM and CDR2 ANQGSEA. The length of the CDR3 is 14 residues. V lost 6 bases to trimming and J lost 10 bases; unmatched junction nucleotides: 14. The CDR3 DNA reads as TGCAGCGTGGCCCCCGACGGAGGACAGGGCCCCCAGCATTTT. It specifies CSVAPDGGQGPQHF.

This clonotype has at least ten counts. V is TRBV20-1 and J is TRBJ2-7; D unresolved. From germline, CDR1 is DFQATT and CDR2 SNEGSKA (reference sequence). The CDR3 sequence is 11 residues long. Trimming took 1 base from V and 6 from J, leaving 7 bases between them. For the CDR3, the DNA is TGCAGTGCTAGAGTACTCCGCGAGCAGTACTTC. It specifies CSARVLREQYF.

This chain joins TRBV7-2 and TRBJ2-7; the match to TRBD2 covers 7 bases. The CDR3 runs to 14 residues. Unmatched junction bases numbered 5, after V lost 0 bases and J lost 6 bases. Germline CDR1 is SGHTA and CDR2 is FQGNSA. The CDR3 DNA follows: TGTGCCAGCAGCTTAGCAATGAGACTAGCCGAGCAGTACTTC. Protein: CASSLAMRLAEQYF.

This clonotype was observed a handful of times. The V and J genes are TRBV7-9 and TRBJ2-7; D is perhaps TRBD1 (6 bases). The CDR3 spans 15 residues. Germline values: CDR1 SEHNR, CDR2 FQNEAQ (reference sequence). Trimming took 1 base from V and 2 from J, leaving 12 bases between them. In nucleotides, the CDR3 is TGTGCCAGCAGCTTAGACAGGGACCGTCCCTACGAGCAGTACTTC. It encodes CASSLDRDRPYEQYF.

This clonotype was recorded at least ten times. This chain joins TRBV29-1 and TRBJ2-1; 7 positions match TRBD2. This CDR3 is built from 18 residues. CDR1 SQVTM and CDR2 ANQGSEA come from the germline V gene. The ends lost 6 bases at V and 0 bases at J; junction bases unmatched: 17. This CDR3 is CSVPGLGEGFSSYNEQFF. The DNA for the CDR3 is TGCAGCGTCCCTGGACTAGGAGAGGGCTTTAGCTCCTACAATGAGCAGTTCTTC.

This clonotype has a count of ten or more. The gene calls are TRBV6-1 and TRBJ1-5; TRBD1 matches at 7 bases. The CDR3 runs to 15 residues. Germline V gene sequence: CDR1 MNHNS, CDR2 SASEGT. J gave up 4 bases and V 6 bases, and 9 bases lay outside the gene matches. CDR3 sequence: CASSPDRVGNQPQHF. The CDR3 DNA is TGTGCCAGCAGCCCCGACAGGGTGGGAAATCAGCCCCAGCATTTT.

The chain uses TRBV14 and TRBJ1-1; D may be TRBD1 (5 bases). This CDR3 is 14 amino acids long. Germline V gene sequence: CDR1 SGHDN, CDR2 FVKESK. Trimming cost V 2 bases and J 3 bases, with 10 bases left between them. In nucleotides, the CDR3 is TGTGCCAGCAGCCAAACAGGAAAGTACACTGAAGCTTTCTTT. It codes for CASSQTGKYTEAFF.

The V gene is TRBV18, the J gene TRBJ2-6; D is possibly TRBD2 (5 bases). CDR1 and CDR2 from the germline V gene are KGHSH and LQKENI. V was trimmed by 0 bases and J by 0 bases, leaving 9 bases between them. This CDR3 contains 17 residues. The CDR3 region is CASSPPLGSSGANVLTF. The CDR3 nucleotides read TGTGCCAGCTCACCACCCCTAGGGAGCTCTGGGGCCAACGTCCTGACTTTC.

This clonotype was observed at least ten times. This chain uses TRBV9 with TRBJ2-1, with TRBD1 identical over 10 bases. The CDR3 is made up of 16 amino acids. Germline V lookup: CDR1 SGDLS, CDR2 YYNGEE. Trimming cost V 1 base and J 6 bases; bases outside gene matches: 7. CDR3 in DNA: TGTGCCAGCAGCGTACGACCGGGACAGGGGATCAATGAGCAGTTCTTC. Translating gives CASSVRPGQGINEQFF.

In its sample, this clonotype was seen many times. This rearrangement joins TRBV7-3 to TRBJ1-1, with D possibly matching TRBD1 (5 bases). Per germline, CDR1 SGHTA and CDR2 FQGTGA. V lost 2 bases and J lost 3, with 13 bases in between. This CDR3 is 15 amino acids long. Written as DNA, the CDR3 is TGTGCCAGCAGCTTAGGGGGATGGGCGTACACTGAAGCTTTCTTT. Protein: CASSLGGWAYTEAFF.

This clonotype was seen many times. This chain joins TRBV4-3 and TRBJ2-7; D remains ambiguous. The CDR3 totals 13 residues. V shed 0 bases and J shed 4 bases, with 7 bases lying between them. The germline gives CDR1 LGHNA, CDR2 YSLEER. The CDR3 bases are TGCGCCAGCAGCCAAGATCGGCGTTACGAGCAGTACTTC. Encoded protein: CASSQDRRYEQYF.

This clonotype was found many times. The V gene is TRBV7-2, the J gene TRBJ2-5, with D perhaps being TRBD1 or TRBD2 (6 bases each). From germline, CDR1 is SGHTA and CDR2 FQGNSA. The V end was cut by 5 bases, the J end by 0 bases, with 19 bases between. The CDR3 extends over 17 amino acids. CDR3 region: CASSPWGAVINQETQYF. The DNA of the CDR3 is TGTGCCAGCAGCCCATGGGGGGCAGTCATCAACCAAGAGACCCAGTACTTC. The full variable domain, with the rest looked up from reference TRBV7-2 and TRBJ2-5, is GAGVSQSPSNKVTEKGKDVELRCDPISGHTALYWYRQSLGQGLEFLIYFQGNSAPDKSGLPSDRFSAERTGGSVSTLTIQRTQQEDSAVYLCASSPWGAVINQETQYFGPGTRLLVL.

In this sample, this clonotype turned up many times. This chain uses TRBV28 with TRBJ1-1; D remains unclear. Germline assignment: CDR1 MDHEN and CDR2 SYDVKM. Trimming took off 4 bases at V and 10 bases at J, with 22 bases between the two ends. This CDR3 spans 15 amino acids. The CDR3 nucleotides are TGTGCCAGCAGTTCCGTTACGTGGCACCTCATTGGAGCTTTCTTT. Amino acids: CASSSVTWHLIGAFF.

This clonotype was counted ten times or more. V and J are TRBV10-3 and TRBJ2-3; no clear D. CDR1 ENHRY and CDR2 SYGVKD come from the germline V gene. CDR3 length equals 15 residues. Trimming removed 4 bases from V and 0 bases from J, with 11 bases in between. The CDR3 region is CAISVSVPSTDTQYF. Here the CDR3 DNA reads TGTGCCATCAGTGTATCCGTTCCTAGCACAGATACGCAGTATTTT.

This clonotype appeared many times. The chain links TRBV29-1 to TRBJ2-7; 7 nucleotides agree with TRBD1. The CDR3 is 13 residues long. With 3 bases clipped from V and 3 bases from J, the junction kept 5 bases outside the gene matches. Germline lookup yields CDR1 SQVTM and CDR2 ANQGSEA. The DNA of the CDR3 is TGCAGCGTTGATGGGGCAGGGGGCTACGAGCAGTACTTC. This encodes CSVDGAGGYEQYF.

At least ten counts were recorded for this clonotype. The V call is TRBV12-3 or TRBV12-4, the J call TRBJ1-3, with 9 bases identical to TRBD1. The J segment lost 7 bases and the V segment lost 7 bases, leaving 8 bases of the junction unmatched. This CDR3 is built from 14 residues. CDR3: CASTPRTGANTIYF. For the CDR3, the DNA is TGTGCCAGCACCCCGAGGACAGGGGCGAACACCATATATTTT.

This clonotype was recorded at least ten times. This rearrangement joins TRBV7-3 to TRBJ2-5, with a tentative D call TRBD2 (5 bases). The germline V and J ends were trimmed by 5 bases and 1 base, with 8 bases remaining between them. This CDR3 has 13 residues. Germline V gene data show CDR1 as SGHTA and CDR2 as FQGTGA. DNA for the CDR3: TGTGCCAGCAGCCAACTAGGCCAAGAGACCCAGTACTTC. It encodes CASSQLGQETQYF.

At least ten counts were recorded for this clonotype. The genes are TRBV28 and TRBJ2-5, with D perhaps TRBD2 (5 bases). The CDR3 is 15 residues long. Germline loops: CDR1 MDHEN, CDR2 SYDVKM. Trimming stripped 7 bases from V and 2 bases from J, with 17 bases between. In DNA, the CDR3 is TGTGCCAGCACCCCGTTGGAGGTGGCTCAAGAGACCCAGTACTTC. Its translation: CASTPLEVAQETQYF. Full variable domain (missing parts from reference TRBV28 and TRBJ2-5): DVKVTQSSRYLVKRTGEKVFLECVQDMDHENMFWYRQDPGLGLRLIYFSYDVKMKEKGDIPEGYSVSREKKERFSLILESASTNQTSMYLCASTPLEVAQETQYFGPGTRLLVL.

There are many counts of this clonotype. The chain couples TRBV20-1 to TRBJ2-7; D is possibly TRBD2 (6 bases). This CDR3 has 12 amino acids. V was clipped by 2 bases and J by 3 bases, with 8 bases between them. Germline lookup yields CDR1 DFQATT and CDR2 SNEGSKA (reference sequence). The chain's CDR3 is CSARRRDYEQYF. Here the CDR3 DNA reads TGCAGTGCTAGACGGAGGGACTACGAGCAGTACTTC.